Following are 26 T cell receptor delta chains from one sample sequenced in a study of γδ T cells in repeated Plasmodium falciparum infection. TCRdb re-processed the multiplex PCR reads using CATT. The sample shows some 50,000 delta-chain clones, 1.6% of them seen only once. Flow sorting of PBMC yielded separate Vgamma9/Vdelta2+ and Vdelta2-negative gammadelta T cell populations for bulk repertoire analysis. Specimen: gamma-delta T cells from blood. The origin of the receptors is a pool of human donors (malaria-infected and uninfected, not separated).

This clone was seen only a few times. The protein held in TCRdb is that of a much larger clone and does not match this DNA's translation at residue 8, likely because of a read error; the protein shown is translated from the DNA. This chain uses TRDV1 with TRDJ1; D unresolved. The J gene is not listed in TCRdb, so it was assigned here from a DNA match to germline. V lost 3 bases to trimming and J lost 0 bases, with 26 bases between them. The CDR3 has 20 residues. Per germline, CDR1 TSWWSYY and CDR2 QGS. DNA for the CDR3: TGTGCTCTTGGGGAGGTCGGGAAACGGACCCCGGGAAGGTACACCGATAAACTCATCTTT. This sequence encodes CALGEVGKRTPGRYTDKLIF.

A word on this clone: The TCRdb protein, from a much larger clone, departs from this DNA's translation at residue 10, likely by read error; the protein shown derives from the DNA. The rearrangement links TRDV1 to TRDJ1; D unresolved. In the absence of a J gene in TCRdb, the DNA was matched to germline to assign it here. V lost 2 bases and J lost 1, with 14 bases in between. From germline, CDR1 is TSWWSYY and CDR2 QGS. This CDR3 spans 16 amino acids. The CDR3 here is CALGEIRQGCTDKLIF. The CDR3 DNA follows: TGTGCTCTTGGGGAAATCCGTCAGGGGTGCACCGATAAACTCATCTTT.

With respect to this clone: This likely traces to a read error, being one base from a far larger clone. Other DNA sequences in the same sample also yield this CDR3. V usage is TRDV2 and J usage is TRDJ3; no firm D call. The J gene is absent in TCRdb and was assigned here via DNA matching to germline. The germline V gene encodes CDR1 GEAIGNYY and CDR2 EKD. There are 15 residues in the CDR3. The CDR3 protein is CACDTVGTDTRQMFF. In nucleotides, the CDR3 is TGCGCCTGTGACACCGTCGGGACGGACACCCGACAGATGTTTTTC.

This clone was seen at least ten times. In the same sample, other DNA sequences code for this CDR3. V is TRDV1 and J is TRDJ1; D is ambiguous. Between the trimmed V and J ends, which lost 0 bases and 0 bases, there was a span of 26 bases. Germline CDR1 and CDR2: TSWWSYY and QGS. CDR3 size: 21 residues. In nucleotides, the CDR3 is TGTGCTCTTGGGGAACTTTTTCTACCGAACTCCGATCGTGCGGACACCGATAAACTCATCTTT. Its protein is CALGELFLPNSDRADTDKLIF.

As to this clone: TCRdb pairs this DNA with a much larger clone's protein that differs at residue 5, likely a read error; the protein shown was translated from the DNA. The chain carries TRDV1 and TRDJ1, with TRDD3 matching over 8 bases. The J gene, missing from TCRdb, was assigned here through DNA to germline matching. This CDR3 region has 23 residues. CDR1 and CDR2 (germline): TSWWSYY, QGS. Trimming cost V 4 bases and J 0 bases; bases outside gene matches: 28. The CDR3 DNA sequence: TGTGCTCTTGGGGGACTAGAAGGTCCTACGTATGCTAACTGGGGGGAGTACACCGATAAACTCATCTTT. Its protein product is CALGGLEGPTYANWGEYTDKLIF.

This clone was picked up a small number of times. TCRdb pairs this DNA with a much larger clone's protein that differs at residue 10, likely a read error; the protein shown was translated from the DNA. V is TRDV1 and J is TRDJ1, with a tentative D call TRDD3 (5 bases). With 0 bases removed from V and 3 bases from J, the gap between germline ends came to 14 bases. CDR1 and CDR2 from the germline V gene are TSWWSYY and QGS. The CDR3 covers 16 residues. This chain's CDR3 is CALGELVLGGADKLIF. DNA for the CDR3: TGTGCTCTTGGGGAACTTGTGCTAGGGGGGGCCGATAAACTCATCTTT.

In this sample, this clone turned up many times. Only one base separates this from a far larger clonotype, so it likely reflects a read error. The same CDR3 arises from other DNA sequences in this sample as well. Here the CDR3 DNA reads TGTGCCTGTGACGCCGTGCGGACTCTAAGCTCCTGGGACACCCGACAGATGTTTTTC. Protein product: CACDAVRTLSSWDTRQMFF. The V gene is TRDV2, the J gene TRDJ3; no clear D gene. The J gene, not given by TCRdb, was assigned here from a germline match of the nucleotide sequence. V lost 3 bases and J 0 bases, leaving 17 bases between the germline ends. Looked up from germline, CDR1 is GEAIGNYY and CDR2 is EKD. The CDR3 covers 19 residues.

The table lists this clone with a few counts. TCRdb's listed protein matches a much larger clone and diverges from this DNA's translation at residue 7, likely through a read error; the protein shown comes from the DNA. V usage is TRDV2 and J usage is TRDJ3; 9 bases line up with TRDD3. The J gene comes from matching the DNA to germline here; TCRdb lacks it. The germline V gene encodes CDR1 GEAIGNYY and CDR2 EKD. The CDR3 is 23 amino acids. The V segment lost 5 bases and the J segment 0 bases; nucleotides outside the gene matches: 22. CDR3 sequence reads: CACVRTRYWGTPRGSWDTRQMFF. The CDR3 DNA reads as TGTGCCTGTGTGAGGACGCGGTACTGGGGGACCCCCCGGGGCTCCTGGGACACCCGACAGATGTTTTTC.

On this clone itself: A far larger clone is a single base away, which makes a read error likely. Different DNA sequences within this sample yield the same CDR3. The chain is built from TRDV1 and TRDJ1, with 9 bases that match TRDD2. The J gene, absent from TCRdb, was called here by matching the DNA to germline. The CDR3 has 16 amino acids. Germline V CDR1 and CDR2: TSWWSYY, QGS. The CDR3 nucleotides are TGTGCTCTCCTTCCTACCTCATCCCCTTACACCGACAAACTCATCTTT. It specifies CALLPTSSPYTDKLIF.

A few counts support this clone. The protein held in TCRdb is that of a much larger clone and does not match this DNA's translation at residue 11, likely because of a read error; the protein shown is translated from the DNA. J is TRDJ1 and V is TRDV1; a possible D gene is TRDD3 (5 bases). CDR3 size: 18 residues. V lost 4 bases and J 3 bases, leaving 24 bases between the germline ends. Germline-derived CDR1 and CDR2 are TSWWSYY and QGS. CDR3 residues: CALGARDVLHYGADKLIF. CDR3 in DNA: TGTGCTCTTGGGGCCCGGGATGTTTTACACTACGGCGCCGATAAACTCATCTTT.

Comment on this clone: TCRdb has a much larger clone's protein, which differs at residue 10 from the translation of this DNA, likely because of a read error; what is shown is the protein translated from the DNA. V is TRDV1 and J is TRDJ1; D might be TRDD3 (5 bases). Because TCRdb records no J gene, it was assigned here through a match of the DNA to germline. The CDR3 consists of 17 residues. Germline loops: CDR1 TSWWSYY, CDR2 QGS. Trimming left V 1 base short and J 0 bases short, with 15 bases between. CDR3 in amino acids: CALGEPRHTANTDKLIF. The CDR3 DNA reads as TGTGCTCTTGGGGAACCTAGGCATACGGCGAACACCGATAAACTCATCTTT.

This clone was detected a few times. This likely stems from a read error, as it lies one base from a far larger clone. The sample carries other DNA sequences with the same CDR3. The chain links TRDV1 to TRDJ1, with D possibly being TRDD3 (5 bases). The J gene, missing from TCRdb, was assigned here through DNA to germline matching. CDR3 size: 19 residues. Germline V gene data show CDR1 as TSWWSYY and CDR2 as QGS. CDR3 sequence reads: CALGHPGLTTWVGTDKLIF. CDR3 coding DNA: TGCGCTCTTGGGCACCCAGGCCTGACCACCTGGGTGGGTACCGATAAACTCATCTTT.

There are many counts of this clone. A much larger clone lies one base from this, so it may be a read error. Other nucleotide sequences in the sample specify the same CDR3. The rearrangement joins TRDV1 to TRDJ1, with 7 bases identical to TRDD2. Per the germline V gene, CDR1 is TSWWSYY and CDR2 is QGS. The CDR3 sequence is 17 residues long. The ends lost 4 bases at V and 0 bases at J; junction bases unmatched: 11. The DNA for the CDR3 is TGTGCTCTTGGGGCAGCCTTCCTTTTCGCACACACCGATAAACTCATCTTT. Residues: CALGAAFLFAHTDKLIF.

Only a few counts were recorded for this clone. It is likely a read error: a sequence one base away is far more abundant. Distinct nucleotide sequences in the sample also encode this CDR3. The chain is built from TRDV2 and TRDJ2; TRDD3 agrees at 11 bases. TCRdb carries no J gene annotation; the J gene was assigned here by matching the DNA with germline. The CDR3 runs to 19 residues. The J segment lost 0 bases and the V segment lost 1 base, leaving 9 bases of the junction unmatched. Germline V gene data show CDR1 as GEAIGNYY and CDR2 as EKD. The CDR3 region is CACDTVWLGDTSLTAQLFF. The CDR3, as DNA: TGTGCCTGTGACACTGTCTGGCTGGGGGATACATCTTTGACAGCACAACTCTTCTTT.

This clone was detected only a few times. The protein given by TCRdb reflects a much larger clone and differs at residue 11 from this DNA's translation, likely from a read error; the protein shown is the DNA's translation. No J gene was called, and the V gene is TRDV1; the listed D gene, TRDD3, was not tested against the DNA. The CDR3 is made up of 13 amino acids. Germline V gene sequence: CDR1 TSWWSYY, CDR2 QGS. The CDR3 bases are TGTGCTCTTGGGGAAGCCTACACCGATAAACCCATCTTT. Translating it yields CALGEAYTDKPIF.

Many counts were recorded for this clone. TCRdb shows a much larger clone's protein in place of this DNA's translation, and the two differ at residue 10, likely through a read error; the protein shown is translated from the DNA. The V call is TRDV1, the J call TRDJ1; tentative D call: TRDD2 (5 bases). The germline gives CDR1 TSWWSYY, CDR2 QGS. The CDR3 has 13 amino acids. CDR3 sequence reads: CALGSPFSDRLIF. The CDR3 DNA sequence: TGTGCTCTTGGGTCCCCCTTCTCCGATAGACTCATCTTT.

In the case of this clone: The mismatch at residue 12 between this DNA's translation and the TCRdb protein of a much larger clone likely reflects a read error; the protein shown is translated from the DNA. This chain connects TRDV2 to TRDJ1; 7 bases match TRDD3. TCRdb lists no J gene, so it was determined here by aligning the DNA to germline. This CDR3 region has 19 residues. Unmatched junction bases numbered 26, after V lost 3 bases and J lost 8 bases. From germline, CDR1 is GEAIGNYY and CDR2 EKD. For the CDR3, the DNA is TGTGCCTGTGACGCCATGCCTACTGGGGACCGAGTAATGGGGGAGAAACTCATCTTT. It encodes CACDAMPTGDRVMGEKLIF.

In this sample, this clone is medium-sized (0.01 to 0.1%). This sample also contains other DNA sequences that code for the same CDR3. This chain links TRDV1 with TRDJ1; TRDD3 aligns across 9 bases. Germline CDR1 reads TSWWSYY; CDR2 reads QGS. Unmatched junction bases numbered 14, after V lost 2 bases and J lost 1 base. The CDR3 contains 19 residues. CDR3 sequence reads: CALGEFGIFWGIFTDKLIF. Written as DNA, the CDR3 is TGTGCTCTTGGGGAATTCGGCATTTTCTGGGGGATCTTCACCGATAAACTCATCTTT.

By share, this clone counts as medium-sized. This CDR3 is also generated by other DNA sequences in the sample. The chain recombines TRDV1 with TRDJ1; D uncertain. The V end was cut by 0 bases, the J end by 2 bases, with 22 bases between. Germline values: CDR1 TSWWSYY, CDR2 QGS. The CDR3 loop spans 19 amino acids. CDR3 nucleotides: TGTGCTCTTGGGGAACTTGCTACGTCCGGCGCTGGCTTGACCGATAAACTCATCTTT. Translated: CALGELATSGAGLTDKLIF.

This clone was recorded many times. The TCRdb protein comes from a much larger clone and disagrees with this DNA's translation at residue 7, likely due to a read error; the protein given here is derived from the DNA. V usage is TRDV3 and J usage is TRDJ1; D not resolved. Germline CDR1 TVYSNPD, CDR2 GDNSRS (reference sequence). CDR3 length equals 15 residues. V lost 4 bases to trimming and J lost 2 bases, with 20 bases between them. The CDR3 DNA follows: TGTGCCTCAACGCTCCACTCCGCGGTGACCGATAAACTCATCTTT. This codes for CASTLHSAVTDKLIF.

This clone was seen repeatedly, ten times or more. The protein held in TCRdb is that of a much larger clone and does not match this DNA's translation at residue 16, likely because of a read error; the protein shown is translated from the DNA. This rearrangement joins TRDV1 to TRDJ1; a possible D gene is TRDD2 (5 bases). The CDR3 consists of 18 residues. Germline loops: CDR1 TSWWSYY, CDR2 QGS. The CDR3 here is CALGELRSPTPGTDKFIF. CDR3 sequence (DNA): TGTGCTCTTGGGGAGCTTAGGTCCCCTACTCCGGGTACCGATAAATTCATCTTT.

This clone was recorded many times. TCRdb assigns this DNA the protein of a much larger clone, which departs from its translation at residue 15; this likely reflects a read error, and the protein shown comes from translating the DNA. The CDR3 DNA reads TGTGCCTTTAACAGGGGTCGTTGGGGGATAAAGGACACCGATGAACTCATCTTT. Translated, it gives CAFNRGRWGIKDTDELIF. The V and J genes are TRDV3 and TRDJ1, with 9 bases that match TRDD3. CDR3 length equals 18 residues. Germline assignment: CDR1 TVYSNPD and CDR2 GDNSRS (reference sequence).

This clone has a handful of counts. Given a far larger clone just one base away, this is likely a sequencing read error. For the V gene the call is TRDV1; the J gene has no call; the table gives TRDD3 as D, unverified against the DNA. Germline values: CDR1 TSWWSYY, CDR2 QGS. This CDR3 comprises 16 residues. The CDR3: CALGGLPVRDTDKLIF. CDR3 bases: TGTGCTCTTGGGGGGCTTCCGGTACGTGACACCGATAAACTCATCTTC.

About this clone itself: TCRdb shows a much larger clone's protein in place of this DNA's translation, and the two differ at residue 10, likely through a read error; the protein shown is translated from the DNA. The J gene is TRDJ1, the V gene TRDV2, with D maybe TRDD3 (6 bases). Because TCRdb records no J gene, it was assigned here through a match of the DNA to germline. This CDR3 is 16 amino acids long. Trimming cost V 0 bases and J 1 base, with 14 bases left between them. Germline loops: CDR1 GEAIGNYY, CDR2 EKD. In nucleotides, the CDR3 is TGTGCCTGTGACACCGTGGGGGGCCTACCCACCGATAAACTCATCTTT. It yields the protein CACDTVGGLPTDKLIF.

On this clone itself: The TCRdb protein comes from a much larger clone and disagrees with this DNA's translation at residue 7, likely due to a read error; the protein given here is derived from the DNA. This chain joins TRDV1 and TRDJ1; 10 bases fit TRDD3. No J gene was available from TCRdb, and it was assigned here by a germline match of the DNA. CDR1 and CDR2 from the germline V gene are TSWWSYY and QGS. The CDR3 is made up of 18 amino acids. Trimming took 6 bases from V and 4 from J; bases not matched to a gene: 17. The CDR3 loop is CALGIHNHGGDTNDKLIF. The DNA of the CDR3 is TGTGCTCTTGGTATTCACAACCATGGGGGGGATACGAACGATAAACTCATCTTT.

This clone has a handful of counts. A far larger clone differs by one base, so this is likely a read error. Other DNA sequences of this sample code for an identical CDR3. The CDR3 reads CALGERYPTGGWGIPPYTDKLIF. The DNA of the CDR3 is TGTGCTCTTGGGGAACGGTATCCTACAGGAGGGTGGGGGATACCACCCTACACCGATAAACTCATCTTT. This rearrangement joins TRDV1 to TRDJ1, with 10 bases that match TRDD3. The CDR3 is 23 amino acids. Trimming cost V 1 base and J 0 bases; bases outside gene matches: 23. In germline, CDR1 is TSWWSYY, CDR2 QGS.